The next 4 T cell receptor beta chains were all read from a single sample in a study of molecular identifiers for immune sequencing clone quantification. TCRdb re-called the PCR reads with MiXCR, one entry per CDR3 protein. The table records fewer than 350,000 distinct CDR3 sequences, roughly a quarter of them present only once. The sample was naive CD8+ T cells from blood, with Jurkat cell RNA spiked in. Documented subset: FACS-sorted CD8+CD4-CCR7+CD45RA+ naive T cells. The receptors shown here come from a human donor in good health. Some libraries in this study had Jurkat cell RNA spiked in.

This clonotype has only one observation. A much larger clonotype is one base distant, so this may be a read error. V is TRBV9 and J is TRBJ2-3, with 11 bases that match TRBD2. The V and J ends lost 5 bases and 5 bases, in that order; junction bases with no gene match: 7. Germline loops: CDR1 SGDLS, CDR2 YYNGEE. The CDR3 runs 15 residues. CDR3 in DNA: TGTGCCAGCAGTCCTAGCGGGAGGACCCAAGATACGCAGTATTTT. It is translated as CASSPSGRTQDTQYF.

J is TRBJ2-3 and V is TRBV20-1, with a possible D match to TRBD1 (6 bases). CDR1 is DFQATT and CDR2 is SNEGSKA in the germline V gene (reference sequence). V lost 0 bases and J 6 bases, leaving 10 bases between the germline ends. This CDR3 is 13 amino acids long. CDR3 loop: CSARDRQADTQYF. The CDR3 nucleotides are TGCAGTGCTAGAGATCGACAGGCGGATACGCAGTATTTT.

The chain is built from TRBV27 and TRBJ2-7; no clear D. V was cut by 8 bases and J by 0 bases, with 14 bases left in between. The CDR3 totals 14 residues. Per the germline V gene, CDR1 is MNHEY and CDR2 is SMNVEV (reference sequence). The chain's CDR3 is CASARRLISYEQYF. The CDR3 DNA reads as TGTGCCAGCGCCCGGCGATTAATCTCCTACGAGCAGTACTTC.

In regard to this clonotype: This may come from a read error, since a much larger clone is one base off. The CDR3 spells CASSAGGATQYF. The CDR3, as DNA: TGTGCCAGCAGTGCCGGCGGGGCGACCCAGTACTTC. The rearrangement uses TRBV12-3 or TRBV12-4 and TRBJ2-5, with D maybe TRBD2 (6 bases). The CDR3 totals 12 residues. Trimming shortened V by 5 bases and J by 7 bases, and 11 bases separated the two germline ends.